The entry below describes one T cell receptor (beta chain). What it recognizes is unknown. This sample stems from a study of OX40 agonist ivuxolimab in advanced cancers. Study in general: As their treatment, patients were administered ivuxolimab, an agonistic anti-OX40 (CD134) antibody. Findings of the study overall: In the 0.1 to 3.0 mg/kg range, CD4+ and CD8+ blood T cells had expanded clonally by week 6. No antigen was identified for the clonally expanded peripheral T cells.

This CDR3 is 13 amino acids long. Germline V gives CDR1 MGHDK, CDR2 SYGVNS. V lost 6 bases and J lost 7, with 13 bases in between. Measured with immunoSEQ multiplex PCR; TCRdb has only the in-frame clones, and not every one. The profile shows about 110,000 clones, more than 70% of them singletons. The sample in question was CD4+ or CD8+ T cells sorted from blood, obtained in a trial of the OX40 agonist ivuxolimab. The rearrangement joins TRBV25-1 to TRBJ2-1; possibly TRBD1 for D (6 bases). The source of this sequence is an adult with an advanced solid tumor such as melanoma, head and neck, liver or kidney cancer. The CDR3 nucleotides read TGTGCCAGCAGCGTAGGGGGATTTAATGAGCAGTTCTTC. It codes for CASSVGGFNEQFF.